This T cell receptor beta chain was sequenced for a study of T cells in Graves' hyperthyroidism and ophthalmopathy. Study information: Sampling of peripheral blood happened at initial diagnosis, prior to any treatment. General observations from the study: Ophthalmopathy was distinguished from stable hyperthyroidism by 13 V-J signatures.

Amplification of TCR beta CDR3 regions was performed using RNA transcripts as template. TCR CDR3 underwent first-round RT-PCR with the HTBI primer set. TCRdb re-derived calls from the multiplex PCR reads in MiXCR, one entry per CDR3 protein. The data contain around 610,000 distinct CDR3 sequences, roughly 14% of them seen just once; the ten biggest clones take up 4% to 5.5%. There are a few counts of this clonotype. Its antigen is unknown. Looked up from germline, CDR1 is DFQATT and CDR2 is SNEGSKA (reference sequence). V dropped 0 bases and J dropped 1; count of bases not matched to a gene: 5. This CDR3 spans 15 amino acids. Patients were excluded because of uncontrolled infection, other autoimmune disease, pregnancy or lactation.

This receptor was taken from a woman between 40 and 50 years old with Graves' ophthalmopathy. The sample consisted of blood. The V and J genes are TRBV20-1 and TRBJ2-7, with 8 bases lining up with TRBD1. The CDR3 sequence is CSARDRQGLSYEQYF. CDR3 nucleotides: TGCAGTGCTAGAGATCGACAGGGGCTGTCCTACGAGCAGTACTTC.